These 15 T cell receptor beta chains were sequenced from one sample in a study of shared clonotypes between healthy human individuals. Naive CD8 isolation took CD45RO-negative cells positively selected for CCR7 and excluded terminally differentiated effector memory CD45RA+ cells. Repertoires were generated with immunoSEQ multiplex PCR, while TCRdb's copy carries only in-frame clones and drops some. The repertoire holds roughly 2,000,000 clones, with roughly 95% as singletons. The sequencing sample was made of naive CD8+ T cells sorted from blood. These receptors all come from a man aged 18 to 30 in good health.

The V gene is TRBV5-6, the J gene TRBJ2-7, with 7 bases matching TRBD1. The germline gives CDR1 SGHDT, CDR2 YYEEEE. Losses at the gene ends were 4 bases for V and 0 bases for J; bases not matched to a gene: 10. CDR3 length: 16 amino acids. CDR3 sequence (DNA): TGTGCCAGCAGCACCCTTACAGGGGCGCCCTCCTACGAGCAGTACTTC. Translated: CASSTLTGAPSYEQYF.

V gene TRBV15 combines with J gene TRBJ2-5; 13 bases are shared with TRBD2. With V trimmed by 0 bases and J by 1 base, 5 bases remained unmatched. The CDR3 runs 18 residues. Germline lookup yields CDR1 LNHNV and CDR2 YYDKDF (reference sequence). CDR3 residues: CATSRERLAGGSQETQYF. CDR3 in DNA: TGTGCCACCAGCAGAGAGCGACTAGCGGGAGGTTCCCAAGAGACCCAGTACTTC.

The rearrangement joins TRBV11-2 to TRBJ2-5; 7 nucleotides agree with TRBD1. CDR3 length: 15 amino acids. Germline CDR1 is SGHAT and CDR2 is FQNNGV. Trimming took 4 bases from V and 4 from J; bases not matched to a gene: 9. CDR3 sequence: CASSSVGQQTETQYF. CDR3 coding DNA: TGTGCCAGCAGCTCAGTGGGACAGCAGACAGAGACCCAGTACTTC. Using reference TRBV11-2 and TRBJ2-5 for the parts outside the CDR3, the full variable domain is EAGVAQSPRYKIIEKRQSVAFWCNPISGHATLYWYQQILGQGPKLLIQFQNNGVVDDSQLPKDRFSAERLKGVDSTLKIQPAKLEDSAVYLCASSSVGQQTETQYFGPGTRLLVL.

The chain combines TRBV2 with TRBJ2-7, with D perhaps matching TRBD1 (5 bases). The CDR3 extends over 15 amino acids. The germline V gene has CDR1 SNHLY and CDR2 FYNNEI. V was pared by 4 bases and J by 3 bases, with 16 bases between. The DNA of the CDR3 is TGTGCCAGCAGTGGTTTGATGGTAGGGGACTACGAGCAGTACTTC. Translated, it gives CASSGLMVGDYEQYF.

The CDR3 DNA is TGTGCCAGCAGTTACTCGGGCAGGGGGCAAGGCTATGGCTACACCTTC. This gives the protein CASSYSGRGQGYGYTF. V gene TRBV6-5 combines with J gene TRBJ1-2; 8 nucleotides match TRBD1. J was trimmed by 4 bases and V by 0 bases; bases with no gene match: 7. Germline V gene lookup returns CDR1 MNHEY and CDR2 SVGAGI. The CDR3 length is 16 residues.

This clone was seen a single time. This rearrangement joins TRBV4-1 to TRBJ2-3; 9 nucleotides line up with TRBD1. V shed 0 bases, J shed 3 bases, and the junction held 4 bases outside the gene matches. CDR3 length: 16 residues. CDR1 is MGHRA and CDR2 is YSYEKL in the germline V gene. CDR3 amino acids: CASSQEGTGRTDTQYF. The CDR3 bases are TGCGCCAGCAGCCAAGAGGGGACAGGGAGGACAGATACGCAGTATTTT.

This chain joins TRBV30 and TRBJ2-1, with TRBD2 matching over 9 bases. After removal of 2 bases from V and 1 base from J, the junction contained 6 bases not matched to a gene. The CDR3 loop spans 16 amino acids. Germline CDR1 is GTSNPN and CDR2 is SVGIG (reference sequence). The DNA for the CDR3 is TGTGCCTGGAGTTCTCGGACTAGCGAGTCCTACAATGAGCAGTTCTTC. Protein sequence: CAWSSRTSESYNEQFF.

This chain links TRBV2 with TRBJ2-1; 10 bases agree with TRBD2. The CDR3 extends over 15 amino acids. Germline-derived CDR1 and CDR2 are SNHLY and FYNNEI. V shed 7 bases, J shed 4 bases, and the junction held 7 bases outside the gene matches. As DNA, the CDR3 is TGTGCCAGCATCCTAGCGGGAGAAGGATACAATGAGCAGTTCTTC. Encoded protein: CASILAGEGYNEQFF.

This clone was recorded once. This rearrangement joins TRBV5-1 to TRBJ2-1; 7 bases match TRBD2. The CDR3 length is 15 residues. Germline V lookup: CDR1 SGHRS, CDR2 YFSETQ. The J segment lost 7 bases and the V segment lost 0 bases, leaving 7 bases of the junction unmatched. The CDR3 DNA is TGCGCCAGCAGCTTGGACATCCGGGGACTAAATGAGCAGTTCTTC. Protein: CASSLDIRGLNEQFF.

This rearrangement joins TRBV19 to TRBJ2-7; 9 bases line up with TRBD2. This CDR3 spans 15 amino acids. V dropped 3 bases and J dropped 2; count of bases not matched to a gene: 5. From germline, CDR1 is LNHDA and CDR2 SQIVND (reference sequence). CDR3 sequence: CASSILSGSPYEQYF. CDR3 sequence (DNA): TGTGCCAGTAGTATTCTTAGCGGGAGCCCCTACGAGCAGTACTTC.

V gene TRBV15 combines with J gene TRBJ2-2; D is unclear. CDR3 length: 13 residues. Germline V gene sequence: CDR1 LNHNV, CDR2 YYDKDF (reference sequence). Deletions cut 9 bases from V and 1 base from J, with 9 bases between. The CDR3 nucleotides read TGTGCCACAACTGGACGGAACACCGGGGAGCTGTTTTTT. Translation gives CATTGRNTGELFF.

This chain links TRBV10-2 with TRBJ2-7; D is undetermined. CDR1 WSHSY and CDR2 SAAADI come from the germline V gene. V lost 3 bases and J lost 7, with 10 bases in between. The CDR3 sequence is 12 residues long. The CDR3 protein is CASSEPPAEQYF. CDR3 coding DNA: TGCGCCAGCAGTGAACCCCCTGCGGAGCAGTACTTC.

V gene TRBV5-6 combines with J gene TRBJ2-1; 9 bases line up with TRBD2. V lost 4 bases to trimming and J lost 1 base; unmatched junction nucleotides: 6. The CDR3 runs to 16 residues. CDR1 and CDR2 (germline): SGHDT, YYEEEE. The CDR3 bases are TGTGCCAGCAGCCTATTAGCGGGAGAGTCCTACAATGAGCAGTTCTTC. Translated, it gives CASSLLAGESYNEQFF.

The chain combines TRBV5-4 with TRBJ2-1; D may be TRBD1 (5 bases). The CDR3 is 13 amino acids. The germline V gene encodes CDR1 SGHNT and CDR2 YYREEE (reference sequence). V was pared by 4 bases and J by 5 bases, with 10 bases between. The CDR3 region has the DNA TGTGCCAGCAGCCCAGACAGAGACAATGAGCAGTTCTTC. This codes for CASSPDRDNEQFF.

The J gene is TRBJ2-7, the V gene TRBV27; the match to TRBD1 covers 9 bases. Germline V gene sequence: CDR1 MNHEY, CDR2 SMNVEV (reference sequence). The CDR3 runs 15 residues. Trimming took 3 bases from V and 5 from J; bases not matched to a gene: 8. CDR3 in DNA: TGTGCCAGCAGTTTTGTCGGGACAGGGTTTAACGAGCAGTACTTC. Protein product: CASSFVGTGFNEQYF.